A selection of T cell receptor beta chains follows, all from one sample in a study of shared clonotypes between healthy human individuals. Produced via immunoSEQ multiplex PCR; TCRdb's table is partial and in-frame only. The table has some 2 million clones, roughly 96% seen once; the top ten hold under 0.15%. The specimen sequenced was naive CD4+ T cells sorted from blood. Every receptor here comes from a man between 18 and 29 years old in good health. Each CDR3 is given with its conserved first and last residue. The D gene is left open where the match is weak. For some rows the clone size is stated as once, few or many, or as a class when expanded; others skip it.

clone size,V gene,J gene,D gene,CDR3 protein,CDR3 DNA
NA,TRBV7-9,TRBJ2-5,NA,CASSFGRDTKTQYF,TGTGCCAGCAGCTTCGGACGGGACACGAAGACCCAGTACTTC
NA,TRBV16,TRBJ2-7,TRBD1,CASSQQLGTGTYEQYF,TGTGCCAGCAGCCAACAATTAGGGACAGGGACCTACGAGCAGTACTTC
NA,TRBV27,TRBJ1-1,NA,CASSLSPGASAFF,TGTGCCAGCAGTCTATCCCCCGGTGCGTCGGCTTTCTTT
NA,TRBV5-4,TRBJ1-1,TRBD1,CASSLQGQGAVEAFF,TGTGCCAGCAGCTTGCAGGGACAGGGGGCAGTTGAAGCTTTCTTT
NA,TRBV18,TRBJ2-7,NA,CASSPQTGRNEQYF,TGTGCCAGCTCACCGCAGACAGGGAGGAACGAGCAGTACTTC
NA,TRBV30,TRBJ2-5,TRBD1,CAWSVRGGWETQYF,TGTGCCTGGAGTGTACGAGGGGGCTGGGAGACCCAGTACTTC
once,TRBV2,TRBJ2-1,NA,CASSGPAPLDEQFF,TGTGCCAGCAGCGGGCCGGCGCCCCTTGATGAGCAGTTCTTC
NA,TRBV7-9,TRBJ2-1,NA,CASSLDYSYNEQFF,TGTGCCAGCAGCTTAGACTATTCCTACAATGAGCAGTTCTTC
NA,TRBV6-6,TRBJ1-6,NA,CASAESRSPLHF,TGTGCCTCGGCGGAGTCGAGGTCACCCCTCCACTTT
NA,TRBV5-1,TRBJ2-7,NA,CASSSVAGSYEQYF,TGCGCCAGCAGCTCCGTGGCAGGGTCCTACGAGCAGTACTTC
NA,TRBV2,TRBJ2-1,TRBD2,CASTRTSGFNEQFF,TGTGCCAGCACTCGGACTAGCGGGTTCAATGAGCAGTTCTTC
NA,TRBV6-4,TRBJ2-2,NA,CASRETGNTGELFF,TGTGCCAGCAGGGAGACAGGGAACACCGGGGAGCTGTTTTTT
NA,TRBV6-1,TRBJ2-5,NA,CASSDPPAAQYF,TGTGCCAGCAGTGATCCGCCTGCGGCCCAGTACTTC
NA,TRBV7-9,TRBJ1-1,TRBD1,CASSFRGGWLAFF,TGTGCCAGCAGCTTTAGAGGGGGCTGGCTGGCTTTCTTT
NA,TRBV10-3,TRBJ2-2,NA,CATSPGGAGTGELFF,TGTGCCACCTCCCCCGGCGGGGCGGGAACCGGGGAGCTGTTTTTT
NA,TRBV28,TRBJ2-3,NA,CASSGETQYF,TGTGCCAGCAGTGGGGAAACGCAGTATTTT
NA,TRBV5-1,TRBJ2-5,NA,CASSDDETQYF,TGCGCCAGCAGCGACGATGAGACCCAGTACTTC
NA,TRBV6-1,TRBJ2-1,NA,CASSARGAHSYNEQFF,TGTGCCAGCAGTGCACGGGGGGCCCACTCCTACAATGAGCAGTTCTTC
NA,TRBV4-1,TRBJ2-2,NA,CASSLGTFLNTGELFF,TGCGCCAGCAGCCTCGGGACGTTTCTGAACACCGGGGAGCTGTTTTTT
NA,TRBV18,TRBJ2-3,NA,CASSPGDFGPDTQYF,TGTGCCAGCTCACCGGGGGACTTTGGGCCAGATACGCAGTATTTT
once,TRBV19,TRBJ2-3,TRBD2,CASSSRLAPKADTQYF,TGTGCCAGTAGTTCCCGACTAGCACCAAAGGCAGATACGCAGTATTTT
few,TRBV4-1,TRBJ1-5,NA,CASSQDNGYSNQPQHF,TGCGCCAGCAGCCAAGATAACGGGTATAGCAATCAGCCCCAGCATTTT
NA,TRBV2,TRBJ1-1,NA,CASSVEGVDTEAFF,TGTGCCAGCAGTGTAGAAGGGGTTGACACTGAAGCTTTCTTT
NA,TRBV19,TRBJ1-6,NA,CASKVSLASHYNSPLHF,TGTGCCAGTAAGGTCAGCTTAGCAAGCCACTATAATTCACCCCTCCACTTT
NA,TRBV10-3,TRBJ1-1,NA,CAISRGGDNWAFF,TGTGCCATCAGTAGAGGAGGGGACAACTGGGCTTTCTTT
NA,TRBV7-2,TRBJ2-2,NA,CASSLVPPRPAGELFF,TGTGCCAGCAGCTTAGTTCCCCCTAGACCGGCCGGGGAGCTGTTTTTT
NA,TRBV4-3,TRBJ1-4,NA,CASSQDRTTREKLFF,TGCGCCAGCAGCCAAGATAGGACCACCCGGGAAAAACTGTTTTTT
NA,TRBV30,TRBJ1-1,NA,CAWSTGRVNTEAFF,TGTGCCTGGAGTACCGGACGGGTGAACACTGAAGCTTTCTTT
once,TRBV18,TRBJ1-4,TRBD1,CASKTGLATNEKLFF,TGTGCCAGCAAGACAGGGCTTGCAACTAATGAAAAACTGTTTTTT
NA,TRBV5-1,TRBJ2-2,TRBD2,CASSPGGPVGELFF,TGCGCCAGCAGCCCGGGAGGGCCGGTCGGGGAGCTGTTTTTT
NA,TRBV28,TRBJ2-1,NA,CASSFWNEQFF,TGTGCCAGCAGTTTTTGGAATGAGCAGTTCTTC
NA,TRBV5-4,TRBJ1-1,NA,CASSLAVRTEAFF,TGTGCCAGCAGCTTGGCGGTACGGACTGAAGCTTTCTTT
NA,TRBV27,TRBJ1-6,NA,CASSLSRTGHNSPLHF,TGTGCCAGCAGTTTATCGAGGACGGGGCATAATTCACCCCTCCACTTT